Detailed here is one T cell receptor (beta chain). This specimen belongs to a study of blood T cell repertoires in COVID-19. The CDR3 runs to 16 residues. Trimming removed 5 bases from V and 2 bases from J, with 13 bases in between. CDR1 is MNHEY, CDR2 SMNVEV, per germline (reference sequence). Sequencing used immunoSEQ multiplex PCR; TCRdb keeps in-frame clones, though not all of them. The sample includes 200,000 to 250,000 clones, approximately 90% seen only once; the top ten take 1.2%. The sample was PBMCs or T cells enriched from blood (not recorded which). The chain links TRBV27 to TRBJ1-6; D call uncertain. This sequence was found in a man aged 25 to 45 who had recovered from COVID-19. The CDR3 coding sequence is TGTGCCAGCAGTCCCCCTCGAGAAGCCTATAATTCACCCCTCCACTTT. Translation gives CASSPPREAYNSPLHF.